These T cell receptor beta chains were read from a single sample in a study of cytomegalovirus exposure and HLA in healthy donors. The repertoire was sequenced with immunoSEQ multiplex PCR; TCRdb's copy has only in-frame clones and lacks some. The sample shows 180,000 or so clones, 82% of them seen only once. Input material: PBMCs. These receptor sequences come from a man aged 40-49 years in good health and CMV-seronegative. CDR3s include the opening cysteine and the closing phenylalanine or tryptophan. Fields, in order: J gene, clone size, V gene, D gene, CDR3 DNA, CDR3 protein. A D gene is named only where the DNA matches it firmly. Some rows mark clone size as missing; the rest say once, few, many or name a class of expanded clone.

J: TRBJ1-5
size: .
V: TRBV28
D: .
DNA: TGTGCCAGCAGCCACCCGAGGCACAATCAGCCCCAGCATTTT
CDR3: CASSHPRHNQPQHF

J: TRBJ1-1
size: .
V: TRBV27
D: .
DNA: TGTGCCAGCAGTTTGTTACACAAGAACACTGAAGCTTTCTTT
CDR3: CASSLLHKNTEAFF

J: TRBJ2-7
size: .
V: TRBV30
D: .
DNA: TGTGCCGGAAACACAATGTACGGGAACAATCAGTACTTC
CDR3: CAGNTMYGNNQYF

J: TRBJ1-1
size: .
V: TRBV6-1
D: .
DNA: TGTGCCAGCAGTGAAGCAGGCGGCAGACTAAACACTGAAGCTTTCTTT
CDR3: CASSEAGGRLNTEAFF

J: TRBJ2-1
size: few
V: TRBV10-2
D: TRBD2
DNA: TGCGCCAGCAGTCCTAGCGGGGGCTACAATGAGCAGTTCTTC
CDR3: CASSPSGGYNEQFF

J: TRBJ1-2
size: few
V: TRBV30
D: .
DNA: TGTGCCTGGAGTGATCTAGAGTTATATGGCTACACCTTC
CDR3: CAWSDLELYGYTF

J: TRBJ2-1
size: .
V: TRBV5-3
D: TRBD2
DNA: TGTGCCAAACCTGGACTAGCGGGAAGGGGGAATGAGCAGTTCTTC
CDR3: CAKPGLAGRGNEQFF

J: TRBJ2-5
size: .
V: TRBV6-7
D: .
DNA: TGTGCCAGCAGTTACAGGGCAACGGCGTTGATAAGGGGCCTGGGACAAGAGACCCAGTACTTC
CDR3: CASSYRATALIRGLGQETQYF

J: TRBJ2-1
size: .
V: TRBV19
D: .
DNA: TGTGCCAGAGGAGGTCGGGACTCCGCGGCTGAGCAGTTCTTC
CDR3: CARGGRDSAAEQFF

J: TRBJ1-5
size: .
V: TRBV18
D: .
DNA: TGTGCCAGCTCCGCCCGACAGTCCAATCAGCCCCAGCATTTT
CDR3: CASSARQSNQPQHF

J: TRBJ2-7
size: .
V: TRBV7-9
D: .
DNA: TGTGCCAGCAGCTTAGGAGGGATTTCCTACGAGCAGTACTTC
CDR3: CASSLGGISYEQYF

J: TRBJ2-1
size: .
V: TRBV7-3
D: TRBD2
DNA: TGTGCCAGCAGCTTAGGGACTAGCGGGATCGGGAATGAGCAGTTCTTC
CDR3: CASSLGTSGIGNEQFF

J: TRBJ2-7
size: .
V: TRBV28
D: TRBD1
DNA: TGTGCCAGCAACCCACCGGGACAGGGGGTCGAGCAGTACTTC
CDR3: CASNPPGQGVEQYF

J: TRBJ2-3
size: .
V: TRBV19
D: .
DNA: TGTGCCAGTAGTATAAGCAGAGGTGTTACGCAGTATTTT
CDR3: CASSISRGVTQYF

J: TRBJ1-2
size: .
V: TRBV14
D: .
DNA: TGTGCCAGCAGCCAACTCTTTCAGGGCGGCATCTATGGCTACACCTTC
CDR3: CASSQLFQGGIYGYTF

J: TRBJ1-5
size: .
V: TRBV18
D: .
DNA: TGTGCCAGCTCACCCCTAGACAGCTCCAATCAGCCCCAGCATTTT
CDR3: CASSPLDSSNQPQHF

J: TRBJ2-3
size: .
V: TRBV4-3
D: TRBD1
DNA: TGCGCCAGCAGCCAGACAGGGGGCGCTGGCACAGATACGCAGTATTTT
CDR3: CASSQTGGAGTDTQYF

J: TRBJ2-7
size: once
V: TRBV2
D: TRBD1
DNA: TGTGCCTGTCCTCCGACAGGGGACCTGGGGGCTACGTCCGAGCAGTACTTC
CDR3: CACPPTGDLGATSEQYF

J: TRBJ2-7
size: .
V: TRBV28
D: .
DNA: TGTGCCAGCACCAAGAGGTCCTTGTACGAGCAGTACTTC
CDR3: CASTKRSLYEQYF

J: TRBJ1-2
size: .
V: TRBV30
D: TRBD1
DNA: TGTGCCTGGAGTCGGACAGGGGAGAATGGCTACACCTTC
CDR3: CAWSRTGENGYTF

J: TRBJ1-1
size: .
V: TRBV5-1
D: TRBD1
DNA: TGCGCCAGCAGCGGCTCGGGACAGGGCTCTGAAGCTTTCTTT
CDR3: CASSGSGQGSEAFF

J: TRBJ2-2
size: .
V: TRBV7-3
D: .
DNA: TGTGCCAGCAGCCCCTTACCCACAGGGACGGTAAACACCGGGGAGCTGTTTTTT
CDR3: CASSPLPTGTVNTGELFF

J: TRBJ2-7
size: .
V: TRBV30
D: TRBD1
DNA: TGTGCCTGGATTAGGACGGGACAGGTATTTTCCGAGCAGTACTTC
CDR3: CAWIRTGQVFSEQYF

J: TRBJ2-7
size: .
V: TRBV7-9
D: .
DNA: TGTGCCAGCAGCGCCGGGGTCACAGGGATGGGCGAGCAGTACTTC
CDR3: CASSAGVTGMGEQYF

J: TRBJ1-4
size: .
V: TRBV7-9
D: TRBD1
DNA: TGTGCCAGCAGCCCGGACAGGGGTAGTGAAAAACTGTTTTTT
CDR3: CASSPDRGSEKLFF

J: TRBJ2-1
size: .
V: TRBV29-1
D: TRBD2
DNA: TGCAGCGTTGAATTAAGCGGGAGACGCAATGAGCAGTTCTTC
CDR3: CSVELSGRRNEQFF

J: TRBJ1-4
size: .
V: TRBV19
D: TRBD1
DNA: TGTGCCAGTAGAGACCCGGGACAGGGGAGGAATGAAAAACTGTTTTTT
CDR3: CASRDPGQGRNEKLFF

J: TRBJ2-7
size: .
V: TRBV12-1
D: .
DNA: TGTGCCAGCAGCTCGGGACAGGAGGCCTACGAGCAGTACTTC
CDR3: CASSSGQEAYEQYF

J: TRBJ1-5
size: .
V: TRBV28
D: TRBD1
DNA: TGTGCCAGCAGTTTTCAGGGGGCAAGCGGCAATCAGCCCCAGCATTTT
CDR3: CASSFQGASGNQPQHF

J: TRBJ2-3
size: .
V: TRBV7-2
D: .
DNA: TGTGCCAGCAGCTTAGTGGCGGGGTACACAGATACGCAGTATTTT
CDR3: CASSLVAGYTDTQYF

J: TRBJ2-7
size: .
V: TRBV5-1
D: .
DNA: TGCGCCAGCAGCCACCCAGGGGAGCGGTACGAGCAGTACTTC
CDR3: CASSHPGERYEQYF

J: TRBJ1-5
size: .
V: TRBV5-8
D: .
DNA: TGTGCCAGCAGCTCTAACCCCGGACAGTCCCTCAATCAGCCCCAGCATTTT
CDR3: CASSSNPGQSLNQPQHF

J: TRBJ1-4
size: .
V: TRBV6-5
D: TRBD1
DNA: TGTGCCAGCAGTTATGGGACAGGGGGCGAAAAACTGTTTTTT
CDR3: CASSYGTGGEKLFF

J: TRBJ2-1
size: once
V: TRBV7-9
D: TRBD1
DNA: TGTTCCAGCAGCTCATTTAGGGGGCGACAGGGGAAGTTGGGGCAGTTCTTC
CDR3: CSSSSFRGRQGKLGQFF

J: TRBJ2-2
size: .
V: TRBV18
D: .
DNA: TGTGCCAGCTCACCATTATCGCCCGCGGGGAACACCGGGGAGCTGTTTTTT
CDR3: CASSPLSPAGNTGELFF

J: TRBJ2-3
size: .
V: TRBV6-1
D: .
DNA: TGTGCCAGCCCGCCGGAGCGGGGACACACAGATACGCAGTATTTT
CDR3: CASPPERGHTDTQYF

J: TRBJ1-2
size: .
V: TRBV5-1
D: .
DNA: TGCGCCAGCAGTCCGCAGGGGTCTAACTATGGCTACACCTTC
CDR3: CASSPQGSNYGYTF

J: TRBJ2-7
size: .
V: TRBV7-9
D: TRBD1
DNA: TGTGCCAGCAGCCTAGGACAGGGTACCTCCTACGAGCAGTACTTC
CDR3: CASSLGQGTSYEQYF

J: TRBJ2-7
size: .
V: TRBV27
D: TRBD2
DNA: TGTGCCAGCAGTCCAAGGGCGGGAGGGCCTTCCTACGAGCAGTACTTC
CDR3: CASSPRAGGPSYEQYF

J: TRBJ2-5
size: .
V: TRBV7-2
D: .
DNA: TGTGCCAGCAGCTTACGGGCCGTGGGCGGGGAGACCCAGTACTTC
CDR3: CASSLRAVGGETQYF

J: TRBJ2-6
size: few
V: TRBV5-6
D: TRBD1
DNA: TGTGCCAGCAGCTTGGTAGGACAGGGTCCCCTCTCCGGGGCCAACGTCCTGACTTTC
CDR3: CASSLVGQGPLSGANVLTF

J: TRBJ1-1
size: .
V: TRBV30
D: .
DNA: TGTGCCTGGAGTGTAAACAATTTGAACACTGAAGCTTTCTTT
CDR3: CAWSVNNLNTEAFF

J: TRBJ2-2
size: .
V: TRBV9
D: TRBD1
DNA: TGTGCCAGCAGCGTAGCCGGGGGACAGGGAGACACCGGGGAGCTGTTTTTT
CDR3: CASSVAGGQGDTGELFF

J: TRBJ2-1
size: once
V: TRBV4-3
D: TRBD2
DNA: TGCGCCAGCAGCCAAGATTTAGCGGGGGGCCCTTCTCAGTTCTTC
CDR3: CASSQDLAGGPSQFF

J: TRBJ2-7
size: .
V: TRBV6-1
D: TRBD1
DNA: TGTGCCAGCAGTGATTATGCCCAGGGGGCTAGGGAGCAGTACTTC
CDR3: CASSDYAQGAREQYF

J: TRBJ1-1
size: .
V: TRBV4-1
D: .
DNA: TGCGCCAGCAGCCTTACCCTGACAGACCCAAACACTGAAGCTTTCTTT
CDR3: CASSLTLTDPNTEAFF

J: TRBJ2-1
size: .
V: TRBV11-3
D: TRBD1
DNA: TGTGCCAGCAGCCCAAGGACAGGGGGGGGGTTTGAGCAGTTCTTC
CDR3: CASSPRTGGGFEQFF

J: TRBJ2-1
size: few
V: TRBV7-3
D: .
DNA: TGTGCCAGCAGCTTAGGTGGGAGTTACAATGAGCAGTTCTTC
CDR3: CASSLGGSYNEQFF

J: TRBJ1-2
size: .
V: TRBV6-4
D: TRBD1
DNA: TGTGCCAGCAGTGAAACAGGGGAGGATGGCTACACCTTC
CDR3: CASSETGEDGYTF

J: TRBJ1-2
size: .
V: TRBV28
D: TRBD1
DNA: TGTGCCAGCAGCACGACCTACAGGGGGGACTATGGCTACACCTTC
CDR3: CASSTTYRGDYGYTF

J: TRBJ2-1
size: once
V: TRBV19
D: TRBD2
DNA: TGTGCCAGTAGTCGGGGGGTGGGGACTAGCGGGGATAGGAGGCAGTTCTTC
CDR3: CASSRGVGTSGDRRQFF

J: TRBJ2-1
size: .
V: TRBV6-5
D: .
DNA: TGTGCCACCGCCGTCTGGACTAAGTCTAATGAGCAGTTCTTC
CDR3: CATAVWTKSNEQFF

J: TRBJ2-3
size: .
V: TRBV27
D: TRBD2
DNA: TGTGCCAGCAGTTCCCACCAGCGGGGGAGCACAGATACGCAGTATTTT
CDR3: CASSSHQRGSTDTQYF

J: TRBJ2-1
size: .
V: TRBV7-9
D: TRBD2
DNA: TGTGCCAGCAGCTTATCGGTTCGGAGGCGGGGGTCCTCCTACAATGAGCAGTTCTTC
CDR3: CASSLSVRRRGSSYNEQFF

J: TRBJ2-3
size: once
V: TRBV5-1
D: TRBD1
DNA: TGCGCCAGTCGACAGGGGGCCGCGGATACGCAGTATTTT
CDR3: CASRQGAADTQYF